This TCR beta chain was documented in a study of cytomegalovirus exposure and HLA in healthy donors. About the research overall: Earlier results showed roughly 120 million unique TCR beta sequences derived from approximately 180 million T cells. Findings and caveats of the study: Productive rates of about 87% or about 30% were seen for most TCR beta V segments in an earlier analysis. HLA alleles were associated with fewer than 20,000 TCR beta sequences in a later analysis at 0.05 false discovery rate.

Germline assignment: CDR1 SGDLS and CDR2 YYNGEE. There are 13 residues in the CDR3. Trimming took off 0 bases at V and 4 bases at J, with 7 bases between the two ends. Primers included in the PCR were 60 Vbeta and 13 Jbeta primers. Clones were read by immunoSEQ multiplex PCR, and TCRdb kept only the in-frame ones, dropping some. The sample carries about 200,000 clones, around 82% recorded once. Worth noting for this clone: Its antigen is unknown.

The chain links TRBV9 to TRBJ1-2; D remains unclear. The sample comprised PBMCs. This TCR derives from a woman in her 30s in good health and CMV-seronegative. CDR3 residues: CASSVDGFYGYTF. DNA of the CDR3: TGTGCCAGCAGCGTAGACGGGTTCTATGGCTACACCTTC. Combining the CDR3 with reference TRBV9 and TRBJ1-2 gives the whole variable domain DSGVTQTPKHLITATGQRVTLRCSPRSGDLSVYWYQQSLDQGLQFLIQYYNGEERAKGNILERFSAQQFPDLHSELNLSSLELGDSALYFCASSVDGFYGYTFGSGTRLTVV.